Following are 25 T cell receptor beta chains from one sample sequenced in a study of T cells in Graves' hyperthyroidism and ophthalmopathy. RNA transcripts served as the template for amplifying TCR beta CDR3 regions. The study used the HTBI primer set for a first-round RT-PCR of the TCR CDR3. TCRdb reprocessed the multiplex PCR reads with MiXCR, giving one entry per CDR3 protein. The sample has roughly 380,000 distinct CDR3 sequences, around 13% seen once. Sequencing used blood. The source of these receptors is an older woman with Graves' hyperthyroidism.

This chain connects TRBV19 to TRBJ2-3, with TRBD2 identical over 14 bases. V was pared by 4 bases and J by 3 bases, with 12 bases of the junction left unmatched. The germline V gene has CDR1 LNHDA and CDR2 SQIVND (reference sequence). The CDR3 covers 19 residues. The CDR3, as DNA: TGTGCCAGTAGTAACCCGCCCGGGACTAGCGGGAGACCGACAGATACGCAGTATTTT. Encoded protein: CASSNPPGTSGRPTDTQYF.

This clonotype was counted many times. The rearrangement uses TRBV2 and TRBJ1-3; TRBD1 might be the D (6 bases). The CDR3 consists of 16 residues. Germline V gene lookup returns CDR1 SNHLY and CDR2 FYNNEI. The germline V and J ends were trimmed by 5 bases and 2 bases, with 16 bases remaining between them. In DNA, the CDR3 is TGTGCCAGCAGTTGGTTCGGGGGGGCCACTGGAAACACCATATATTTT. Its translation is CASSWFGGATGNTIYF.

Many counts were recorded for this clonotype. The V call is TRBV28, the J call TRBJ2-7; 8 nucleotides align to TRBD2. V lost 0 bases, J lost 2 bases, and 6 bases stayed unmatched. There are 16 residues in the CDR3. From germline, CDR1 is MDHEN and CDR2 SYDVKM. The CDR3, as DNA: TGTGCCAGCAGTTTATGGGTCCTAGCGGGCGCCTACGAGCAGTACTTC. It encodes CASSLWVLAGAYEQYF.

Many counts were recorded for this clonotype. The gene calls are TRBV20-1 and TRBJ2-5, with unresolved D. The germline V and J ends were trimmed by 4 bases and 2 bases, with 17 bases remaining between them. The CDR3 extends over 15 amino acids. Germline loops: CDR1 DFQATT, CDR2 SNEGSKA (reference sequence). CDR3 loop: CSAMNPSDGQETQYF. The CDR3, as DNA: TGCAGTGCTATGAATCCGTCGGACGGGCAAGAGACCCAGTACTTC.

The sample holds many counts of this clonotype. The V call is TRBV9, the J call TRBJ1-1; D remains ambiguous. CDR1 and CDR2 from the germline V gene are SGDLS and YYNGEE. This CDR3 comprises 13 residues. V lost 0 bases and J lost 6, with 9 bases in between. For the CDR3, the DNA is TGTGCCAGCAGCGTAGCTGGGTACGCTGAAGCTTTCTTT. Translation gives CASSVAGYAEAFF.

This clonotype appeared many times. The chain couples TRBV10-3 to TRBJ2-1, with 10 bases fitting TRBD2. This CDR3 has 16 residues. The J segment lost 2 bases and the V segment lost 11 bases, leaving 12 bases of the junction unmatched. Germline CDR1 ENHRY, CDR2 SYGVKD. Here the CDR3 DNA reads TGTGCCTCCGCAAGTCTAACTAGCGGGACCTACAATGAGCAGTTCTTC. Its translation is CASASLTSGTYNEQFF.

This clonotype occurred many times. This rearrangement joins TRBV18 to TRBJ2-7; D may be TRBD1 (6 bases). V shed 3 bases and J shed 5 bases, with 14 bases lying between them. The CDR3 has 14 residues. CDR1 and CDR2 (germline): KGHSH, LQKENI. The CDR3 here is CASSPRQVPDEQYF. The CDR3 DNA follows: TGTGCCAGCTCACCTCGACAGGTACCAGACGAGCAGTACTTC.

The chain links TRBV19 to TRBJ2-2; TRBD1 matches at 9 bases. CDR3 length equals 16 residues. The junction had 11 bases not matched to a gene; V was cut back by 5 bases and J by 7 bases. Germline V lookup: CDR1 LNHDA, CDR2 SQIVND (reference sequence). As DNA, the CDR3 is TGTGCCAGTAGTTCTGGACAGGGGAAATTCAGCGGGGAGCTGTTTTTT. Its protein product is CASSSGQGKFSGELFF. The full variable domain, with the rest looked up from reference TRBV19 and TRBJ2-2, is DGGITQSPKYLFRKEGQNVTLSCEQNLNHDAMYWYRQDPGQGLRLIYYSQIVNDFQKGDIAEGYSVSREKKESFPLTVTSAQKNPTAFYLCASSSGQGKFSGELFFGEGSRLTVL.

This clonotype has only a few counts. The chain uses TRBV28 and TRBJ2-1; 8 positions agree with TRBD2. CDR3 length: 16 amino acids. V lost 7 bases and J lost 6; bases outside the gene matches: 14. Germline CDR1 reads MDHEN; CDR2 reads SYDVKM. The CDR3 reads CASKIPGTRKLNEQFF. The CDR3, as DNA: TGTGCCAGCAAGATACCCGGGACTAGAAAGCTCAATGAGCAGTTCTTC.

This clonotype was counted ten times or more. The chain is built from TRBV20-1 and TRBJ2-7, with 10 positions matching TRBD1. The germline CDR1 and CDR2 sequences are DFQATT and SNEGSKA (reference sequence). This CDR3 has 14 amino acids. J gave up 2 bases and V 3 bases, and 4 bases lay outside the gene matches. The CDR3 reads CSASRDRGTYEQYF. CDR3 sequence (DNA): TGCAGTGCTAGTAGGGACAGGGGAACCTACGAGCAGTACTTC.

V and J are TRBV28 and TRBJ2-3, with D possibly matching TRBD1 (7 bases). Trimming stripped 1 base from V and 6 bases from J, with 11 bases between. Looked up from germline, CDR1 is MDHEN and CDR2 is SYDVKM. The CDR3 extends over 14 amino acids. CDR3 sequence reads: CASSLSGGGDTQYF. Written as DNA, the CDR3 is TGTGCCAGCAGTTTATCAGGGGGAGGTGATACGCAGTATTTT.

This clonotype was seen repeatedly, ten times or more. The chain employs TRBV20-1 and TRBJ1-3; D uncertain. This CDR3 is 14 amino acids long. Germline V CDR1 and CDR2: DFQATT, SNEGSKA (reference sequence). Trimming removed 3 bases at V and 0 bases at J, with 9 bases between. In DNA, the CDR3 is TGCAGTGCTAGGGGATACGGCTCTGGAAACACCATATATTTT. This codes for CSARGYGSGNTIYF.

The CDR3 loop reads CASRPETTGELFF. In nucleotides, the CDR3 is TGTGCCAGCCGCCCCGAAACAACCGGGGAGCTGTTTTTT. This chain joins TRBV3-1 and TRBJ2-2; no firm D call. Trimming removed 8 bases at V and 5 bases at J, with 12 bases between. There are 13 residues in the CDR3. CDR1 and CDR2 (germline): LGHDT, YNNKEL (reference sequence).

About this clonotype: Being one base from a much bigger clone, this may be a read error. V gene TRBV7-9 combines with J gene TRBJ2-7; D uncertain. Germline CDR1 reads SEHNR; CDR2 reads FQNEAQ (reference sequence). The CDR3 length is 12 residues. This CDR3 reads CASRGSSYGQYF. For the CDR3, the DNA is TGTGCCAGCAGGGGCAGCTCCTACGGGCAGTACTTC.

This clonotype was recorded many times. The CDR3 loop reads CASSEYLAKNIQYF. DNA of the CDR3: TGTGCCAGCAGCGAATACCTAGCCAAAAACATTCAGTACTTC. This chain links TRBV11-2 with TRBJ2-4; D is unresolved. The V end was cut by 5 bases, the J end by 0 bases, with 8 bases between. CDR1 and CDR2 from the germline V gene are SGHAT and FQNNGV. This CDR3 is built from 14 residues.

There are many counts of this clonotype. The J gene is TRBJ1-2, the V gene TRBV5-1, with D tentatively TRBD1 (5 bases). The V and J ends lost 0 bases and 4 bases respectively, with 7 bases between them. Germline V gene lookup returns CDR1 SGHRS and CDR2 YFSETQ. The CDR3 is 13 amino acids. The CDR3 coding sequence is TGCGCCAGCAGCTTGGACAGGTTCTATGGCTACACCTTC. Protein: CASSLDRFYGYTF.

This clonotype came up a few times. The chain has TRBV20-1 and TRBJ2-5; D might be TRBD2 (5 bases). This CDR3 comprises 13 residues. Trimming took 6 bases from V and 1 from J, leaving 12 bases between them. Germline CDR1 is DFQATT and CDR2 is SNEGSKA (reference sequence). The CDR3 DNA is TGCAGTGCCTTGCCGGGGTCCCAAGAGACCCAGTACTTC. It is translated as CSALPGSQETQYF.

This clonotype was seen repeatedly, ten times or more. The chain couples TRBV6-5 to TRBJ1-2; D is perhaps TRBD1 (5 bases). V lost 0 bases, J lost 3 bases, and 14 bases lay in between. CDR1 and CDR2 (germline): MNHEY, SVGAGI. CDR3 size: 16 residues. The CDR3 sequence is CASSYSVLAGDYGYTF. DNA of the CDR3: TGTGCCAGCAGTTACTCAGTTTTGGCGGGGGACTATGGCTACACCTTC.

This clonotype has at least ten counts. This rearrangement joins TRBV9 to TRBJ1-2; D gene ambiguous. Germline lookup yields CDR1 SGDLS and CDR2 YYNGEE. V was cut by 0 bases and J by 4 bases, with 7 bases left in between. The CDR3 has 13 amino acids. CDR3 nucleotides: TGTGCCAGCAGCGTAGTGCCTAGCTATGGCTACACCTTC. It specifies CASSVVPSYGYTF.

This clonotype was picked up many times. The V call is TRBV5-8, the J call TRBJ2-7; TRBD2 is a possible D gene (5 bases). Germline CDR1 is SGHTS and CDR2 is YDEGEE. This CDR3 comprises 16 residues. Trimming took 3 bases from V and 0 from J, leaving 16 bases between them. The CDR3 is CASSSSRGLSSYEQYF. CDR3 nucleotides: TGTGCCAGCAGCTCCTCGAGAGGGCTGTCCTCCTACGAGCAGTACTTC.

This clonotype was recorded at least ten times. The rearrangement links TRBV3-1 to TRBJ1-5; possibly TRBD1 for D (6 bases). CDR1 LGHDT and CDR2 YNNKEL come from the germline V gene (reference sequence). Trimming shortened V by 2 bases and J by 5 bases, and 10 bases separated the two germline ends. The CDR3 contains 14 residues. CDR3 nucleotide sequence: TGTGCCAGCAGCCAATCAAGGGGGGATCAGCCCCAGCATTTT. Its translation is CASSQSRGDQPQHF.

This clonotype was found a few times. The chain joins TRBV7-9 to TRBJ2-5; TRBD1 matches at 7 bases. V gave up 5 bases and J gave up 5 bases; unmatched junction bases: 5. The CDR3 has 13 amino acids. The germline CDR1 and CDR2 sequences are SEHNR and FQNEAQ (reference sequence). For the CDR3, the DNA is TGTGCCAGCAGCCAGGGACAGCTGGAGACCCAGTACTTC. Encoded protein: CASSQGQLETQYF.

In its sample, this clonotype was seen many times. V usage is TRBV7-9 and J usage is TRBJ2-3; TRBD2 matches at 7 bases. Unmatched junction bases numbered 2, after V lost 5 bases and J lost 0 bases. Germline V gene data show CDR1 as SEHNR and CDR2 as FQNEAQ (reference sequence). This CDR3 comprises 14 residues. CDR3 in DNA: TGTGCCAGCAGCATGGGGGGGAGCACAGATACGCAGTATTTT. Its translation: CASSMGGSTDTQYF.

In this sample, this clonotype turned up many times. The chain has TRBV2 and TRBJ2-2, with 10 bases lining up with TRBD2. Germline values: CDR1 SNHLY, CDR2 FYNNEI. This CDR3 contains 18 residues. Trimming removed 6 bases from V and 0 bases from J; junction bases left unmatched: 10. The CDR3 spells CASSRTSGLNTNTGELFF. CDR3 coding DNA: TGTGCCAGCAGCCGGACTAGCGGTCTTAACACGAACACCGGGGAGCTGTTTTTT.

This clonotype was recorded once. Being one base from a much bigger clone, this may be a read error. The chain combines TRBV30 with TRBJ1-2; tentative D call: TRBD1 (5 bases). V was shortened by 0 bases and J by 6 bases, with 11 bases between the two germline ends. The CDR3 covers 13 residues. Germline CDR1 GTSNPN, CDR2 SVGIG (reference sequence). The CDR3 sequence is CAWSVGRVDGYTF. CDR3 DNA sequence: TGTGCCTGGAGTGTAGGCAGGGTGGATGGCTACACCTTC.